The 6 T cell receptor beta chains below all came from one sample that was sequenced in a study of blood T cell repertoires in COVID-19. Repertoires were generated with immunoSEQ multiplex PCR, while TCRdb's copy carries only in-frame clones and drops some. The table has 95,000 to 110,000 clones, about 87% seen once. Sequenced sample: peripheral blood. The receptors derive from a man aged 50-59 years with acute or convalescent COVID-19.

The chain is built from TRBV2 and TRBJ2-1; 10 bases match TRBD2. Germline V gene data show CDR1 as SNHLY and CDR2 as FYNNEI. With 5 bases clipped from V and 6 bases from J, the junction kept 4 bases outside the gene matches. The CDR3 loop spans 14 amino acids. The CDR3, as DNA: TGTGCCAGCAGTCCGGGACTAGCGAGCAATGAGCAGTTCTTC. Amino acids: CASSPGLASNEQFF.

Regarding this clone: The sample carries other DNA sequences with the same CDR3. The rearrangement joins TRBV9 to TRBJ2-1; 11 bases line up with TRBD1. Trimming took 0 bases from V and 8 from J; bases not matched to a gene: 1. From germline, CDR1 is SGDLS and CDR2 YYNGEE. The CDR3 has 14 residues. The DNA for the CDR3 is TGTGCCAGCAGCGTAGGGGACAGGGGGGATGAGCAGTTCTTC. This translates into CASSVGDRGDEQFF.

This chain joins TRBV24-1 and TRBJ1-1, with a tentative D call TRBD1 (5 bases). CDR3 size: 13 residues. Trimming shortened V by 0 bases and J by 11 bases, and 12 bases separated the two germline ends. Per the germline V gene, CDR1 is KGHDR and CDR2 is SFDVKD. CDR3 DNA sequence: TGTGCCACCAGTGATTTGGCAGGCGGGGCGGCTTTCTTT. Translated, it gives CATSDLAGGAAFF.

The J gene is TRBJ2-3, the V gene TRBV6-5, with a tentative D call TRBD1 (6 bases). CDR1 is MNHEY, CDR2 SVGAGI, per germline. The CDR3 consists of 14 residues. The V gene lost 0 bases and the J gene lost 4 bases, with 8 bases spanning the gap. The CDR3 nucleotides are TGTGCCAGCAGTTACTCGAAGGGGGCAGATACGCAGTATTTT. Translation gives CASSYSKGADTQYF.

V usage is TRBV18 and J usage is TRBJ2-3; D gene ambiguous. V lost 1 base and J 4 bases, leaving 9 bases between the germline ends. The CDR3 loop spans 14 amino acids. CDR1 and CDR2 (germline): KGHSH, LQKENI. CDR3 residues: CASSPRARPDTQYF. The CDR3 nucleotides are TGTGCCAGCTCACCACGGGCCAGGCCAGATACGCAGTATTTT. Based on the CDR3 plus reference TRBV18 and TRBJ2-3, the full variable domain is NAGVMQNPRHLVRRRGQEARLRCSPMKGHSHVYWYRQLPEEGLKFMVYLQKENIIDESGMPKERFSAEFPKEGPSILRIQQVVRGDSAAYFCASSPRARPDTQYFGPGTRLTVL.

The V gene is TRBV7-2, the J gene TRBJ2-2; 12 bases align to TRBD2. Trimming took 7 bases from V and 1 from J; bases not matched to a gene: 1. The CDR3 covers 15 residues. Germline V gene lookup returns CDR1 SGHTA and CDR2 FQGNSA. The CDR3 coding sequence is TGTGCCAGCAAGGGACTAGCGGGGAACACCGGGGAGCTGTTTTTT. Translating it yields CASKGLAGNTGELFF.